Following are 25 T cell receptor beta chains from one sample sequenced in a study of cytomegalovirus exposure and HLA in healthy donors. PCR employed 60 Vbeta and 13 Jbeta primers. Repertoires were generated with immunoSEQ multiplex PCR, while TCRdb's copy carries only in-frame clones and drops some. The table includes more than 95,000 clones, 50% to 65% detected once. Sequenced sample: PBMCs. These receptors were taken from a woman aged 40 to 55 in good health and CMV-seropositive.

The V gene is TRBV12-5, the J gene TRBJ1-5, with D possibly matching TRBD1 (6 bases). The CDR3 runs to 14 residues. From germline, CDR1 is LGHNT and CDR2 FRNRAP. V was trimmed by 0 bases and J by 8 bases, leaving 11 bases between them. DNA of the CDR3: TGTGCTAGTGGTTTGGTAGACAGGCAGGAGCCCCAGCATTTT. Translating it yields CASGLVDRQEPQHF.

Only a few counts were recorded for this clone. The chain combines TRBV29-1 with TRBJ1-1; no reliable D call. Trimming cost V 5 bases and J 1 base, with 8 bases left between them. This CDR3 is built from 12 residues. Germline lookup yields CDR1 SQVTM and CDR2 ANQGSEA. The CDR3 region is CSVLIQNTEAFF. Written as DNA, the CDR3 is TGCAGCGTTCTAATCCAGAACACTGAAGCTTTCTTT.

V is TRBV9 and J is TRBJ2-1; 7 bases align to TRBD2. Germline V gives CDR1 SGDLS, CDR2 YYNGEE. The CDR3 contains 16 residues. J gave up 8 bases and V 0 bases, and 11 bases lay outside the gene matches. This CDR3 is CASSVVGGSHFHEQFF. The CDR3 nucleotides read TGTGCCAGCAGCGTAGTCGGCGGGAGCCACTTCCATGAGCAGTTCTTC.

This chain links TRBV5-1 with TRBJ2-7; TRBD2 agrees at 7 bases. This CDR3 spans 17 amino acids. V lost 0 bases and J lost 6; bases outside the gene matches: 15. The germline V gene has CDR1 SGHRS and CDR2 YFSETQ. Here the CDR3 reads CASSLANAGADLGEQYF. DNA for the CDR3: TGCGCCAGCAGCTTGGCCAACGCGGGAGCCGACCTGGGCGAGCAGTACTTC.

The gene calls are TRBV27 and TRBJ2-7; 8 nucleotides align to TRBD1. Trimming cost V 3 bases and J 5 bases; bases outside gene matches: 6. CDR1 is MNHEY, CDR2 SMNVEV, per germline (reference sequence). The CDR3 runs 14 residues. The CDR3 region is CASSFPGGFNEQYF. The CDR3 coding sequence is TGTGCCAGCAGTTTCCCAGGGGGCTTCAACGAGCAGTACTTC.

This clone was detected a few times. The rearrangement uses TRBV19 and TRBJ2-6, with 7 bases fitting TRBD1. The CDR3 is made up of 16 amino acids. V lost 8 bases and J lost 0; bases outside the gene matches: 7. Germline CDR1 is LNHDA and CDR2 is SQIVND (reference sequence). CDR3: CASWTGPLSGANVLTF. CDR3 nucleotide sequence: TGTGCCAGTTGGACAGGTCCCCTCTCTGGGGCCAACGTCCTGACTTTC. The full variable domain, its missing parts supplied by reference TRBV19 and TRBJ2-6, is DGGITQSPKYLFRKEGQNVTLSCEQNLNHDAMYWYRQDPGQGLRLIYYSQIVNDFQKGDIAEGYSVSREKKESFPLTVTSAQKNPTAFYLCASWTGPLSGANVLTFGAGSRLTVL.

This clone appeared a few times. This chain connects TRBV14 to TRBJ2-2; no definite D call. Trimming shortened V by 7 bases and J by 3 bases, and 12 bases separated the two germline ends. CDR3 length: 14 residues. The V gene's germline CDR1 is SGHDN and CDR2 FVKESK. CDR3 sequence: CASTKVGHTGELFF. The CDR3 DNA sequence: TGTGCCAGCACTAAGGTTGGGCACACCGGGGAGCTGTTTTTT.

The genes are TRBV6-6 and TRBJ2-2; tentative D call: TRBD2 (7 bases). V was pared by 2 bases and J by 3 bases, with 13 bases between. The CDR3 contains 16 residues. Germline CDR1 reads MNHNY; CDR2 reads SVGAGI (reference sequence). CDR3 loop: CASSYPFGGHTGELFF. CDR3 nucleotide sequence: TGTGCCAGCAGTTACCCATTCGGGGGGCACACCGGGGAGCTGTTTTTT.

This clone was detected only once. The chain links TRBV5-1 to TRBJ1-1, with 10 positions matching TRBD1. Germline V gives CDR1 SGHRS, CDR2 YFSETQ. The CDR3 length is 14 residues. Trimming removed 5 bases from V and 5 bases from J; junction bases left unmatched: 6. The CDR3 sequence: CASSDRGPWTEAFF. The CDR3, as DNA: TGCGCCAGCAGTGACAGGGGGCCGTGGACTGAAGCTTTCTTT.

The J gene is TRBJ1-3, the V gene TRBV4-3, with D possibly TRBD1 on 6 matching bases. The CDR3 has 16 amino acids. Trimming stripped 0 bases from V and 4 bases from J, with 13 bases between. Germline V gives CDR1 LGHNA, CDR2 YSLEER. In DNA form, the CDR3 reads TGCGCCAGCAGCCAAGATTTGAGGGGGTTGGGAAACACCATATATTTT. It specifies CASSQDLRGLGNTIYF.

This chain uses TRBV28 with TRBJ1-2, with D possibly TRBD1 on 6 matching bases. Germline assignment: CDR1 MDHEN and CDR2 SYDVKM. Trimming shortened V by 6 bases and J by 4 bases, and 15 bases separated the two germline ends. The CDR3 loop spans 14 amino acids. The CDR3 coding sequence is TGTGCCAGCAGGGGAACCGGGACAAGCTATGGCTACACCTTC. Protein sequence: CASRGTGTSYGYTF.

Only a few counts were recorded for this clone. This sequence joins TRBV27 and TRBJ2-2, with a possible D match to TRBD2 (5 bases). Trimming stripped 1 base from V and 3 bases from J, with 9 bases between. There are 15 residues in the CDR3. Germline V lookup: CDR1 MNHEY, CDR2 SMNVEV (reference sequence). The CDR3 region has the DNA TGTGCCAGCAGTTTATACGGGATCCACACCGGGGAGCTGTTTTTT. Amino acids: CASSLYGIHTGELFF.

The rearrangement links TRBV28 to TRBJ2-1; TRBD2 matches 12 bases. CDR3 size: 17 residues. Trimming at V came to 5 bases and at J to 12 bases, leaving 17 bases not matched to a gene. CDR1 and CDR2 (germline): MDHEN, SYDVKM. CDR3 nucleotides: TGTGCCAGCAGTCCCACCTCGACGGGACTAGCGGGCCCCCTGCAGTTCTTC. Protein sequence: CASSPTSTGLAGPLQFF. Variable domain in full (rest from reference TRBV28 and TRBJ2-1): DVKVTQSSRYLVKRTGEKVFLECVQDMDHENMFWYRQDPGLGLRLIYFSYDVKMKEKGDIPEGYSVSREKKERFSLILESASTNQTSMYLCASSPTSTGLAGPLQFFGPGTRLTVL.

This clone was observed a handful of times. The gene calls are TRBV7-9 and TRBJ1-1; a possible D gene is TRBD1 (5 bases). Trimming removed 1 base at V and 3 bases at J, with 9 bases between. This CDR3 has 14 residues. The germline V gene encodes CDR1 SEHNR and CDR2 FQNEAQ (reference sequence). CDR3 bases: TGTGCCAGCAGCTTAGTGCTGGGGCACACTGAAGCTTTCTTT. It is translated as CASSLVLGHTEAFF.

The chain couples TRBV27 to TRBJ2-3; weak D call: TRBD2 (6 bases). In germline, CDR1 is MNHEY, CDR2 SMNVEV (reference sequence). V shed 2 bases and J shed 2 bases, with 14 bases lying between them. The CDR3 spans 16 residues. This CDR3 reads CASSLGAGIFTDTQYF. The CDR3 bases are TGTGCCAGCAGTTTAGGGGCGGGGATCTTCACAGATACGCAGTATTTT.

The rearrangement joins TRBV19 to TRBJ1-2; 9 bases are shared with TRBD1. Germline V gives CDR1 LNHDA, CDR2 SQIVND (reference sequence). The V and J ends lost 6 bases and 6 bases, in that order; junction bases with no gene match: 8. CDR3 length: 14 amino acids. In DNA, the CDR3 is TGTGCCAGTAGGGAACCCGGGACAGGGAATGGCTACACCTTC. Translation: CASREPGTGNGYTF.

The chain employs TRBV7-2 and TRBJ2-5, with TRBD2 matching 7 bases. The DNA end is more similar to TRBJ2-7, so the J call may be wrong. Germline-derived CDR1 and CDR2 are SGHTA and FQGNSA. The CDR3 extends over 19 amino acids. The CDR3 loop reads CASSPTPLRLDGRFYEQYF. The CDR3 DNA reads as TGTGCCAGCAGCCCAACTCCCCTCAGGTTAGACGGGAGGTTCTACGAGCAGTACTTC.

The CDR3 sequence is CASSTPIAGSSYEQYF. The CDR3 bases are TGTGCCAGCAGTACACCAATAGCGGGTAGTTCCTACGAGCAGTACTTC. V usage is TRBV28 and J usage is TRBJ2-7; 7 positions agree with TRBD2. Germline loops: CDR1 MDHEN, CDR2 SYDVKM. The ends lost 5 bases at V and 1 base at J; junction bases unmatched: 11. The CDR3 length is 16 residues.

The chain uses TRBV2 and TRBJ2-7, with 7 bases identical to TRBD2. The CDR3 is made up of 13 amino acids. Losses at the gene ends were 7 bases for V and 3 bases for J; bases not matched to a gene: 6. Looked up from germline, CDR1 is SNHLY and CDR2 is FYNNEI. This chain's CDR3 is CASKAGVGYEQYF. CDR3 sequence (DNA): TGTGCCAGCAAGGCGGGGGTGGGCTACGAGCAGTACTTC.

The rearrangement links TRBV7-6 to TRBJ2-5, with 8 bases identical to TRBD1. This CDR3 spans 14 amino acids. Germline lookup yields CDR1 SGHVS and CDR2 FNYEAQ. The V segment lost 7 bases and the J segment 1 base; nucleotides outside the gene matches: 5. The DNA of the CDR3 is TGTGCCAGCAAACGCGGACAGGGCCAAGAGACCCAGTACTTC. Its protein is CASKRGQGQETQYF.

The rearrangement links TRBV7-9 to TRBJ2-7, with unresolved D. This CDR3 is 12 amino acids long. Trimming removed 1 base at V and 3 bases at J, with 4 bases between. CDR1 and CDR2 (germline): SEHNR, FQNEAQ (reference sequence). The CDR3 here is CASSLDNYEQYF. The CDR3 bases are TGTGCCAGCAGCTTAGACAACTACGAGCAGTACTTC.

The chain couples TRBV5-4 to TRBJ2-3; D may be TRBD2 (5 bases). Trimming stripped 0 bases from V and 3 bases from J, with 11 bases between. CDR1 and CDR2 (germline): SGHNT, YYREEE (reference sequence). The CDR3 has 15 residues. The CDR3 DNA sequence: TGTGCCAGCAGCTTGGCGGACTCCCCGACAGATACGCAGTATTTT. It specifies CASSLADSPTDTQYF.

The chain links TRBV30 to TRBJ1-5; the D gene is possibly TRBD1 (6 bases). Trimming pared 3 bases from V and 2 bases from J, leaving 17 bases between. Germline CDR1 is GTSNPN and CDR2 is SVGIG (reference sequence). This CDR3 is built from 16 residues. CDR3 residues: CAWSDERQAGNQPQHF. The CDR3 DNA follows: TGTGCCTGGAGCGACGAGCGACAGGCCGGCAATCAGCCCCAGCATTTT.

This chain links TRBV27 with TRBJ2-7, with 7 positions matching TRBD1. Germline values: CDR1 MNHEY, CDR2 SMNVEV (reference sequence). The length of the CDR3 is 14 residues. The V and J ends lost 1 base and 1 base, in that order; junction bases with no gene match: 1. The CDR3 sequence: CASSLLGQSYEQYF. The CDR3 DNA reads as TGTGCCAGCAGTTTATTGGGACAGTCCTACGAGCAGTACTTC.

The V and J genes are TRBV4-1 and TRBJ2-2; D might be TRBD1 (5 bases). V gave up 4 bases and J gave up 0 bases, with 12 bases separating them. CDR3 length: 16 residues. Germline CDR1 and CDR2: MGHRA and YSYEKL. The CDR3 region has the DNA TGCGCCAGCAGCCCCAGGGCCAGATCGAACACCGGGGAGCTGTTTTTT. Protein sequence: CASSPRARSNTGELFF.